The 15 T cell receptor beta chains listed next were all sequenced from one sample in a study of human T cells and chemical hapten exposure. Stated time point: patch test 2, 6 weeks after DPC sensitization. Treatment specified: therapeutic diphenylcyclopropenone sensitization with weekly scalp DPC. TCRdb re-called the RACE reads through MiXCR, storing one row per CDR3 protein. This table has about 40,000 distinct CDR3 sequences, around 3% appearing once. The sample in question was whole blood, obtained in connection with sensitization to the hapten diphenylcyclopropenone (DPC). The receptor set was obtained from a man aged 35-49 years with alopecia areata. Some clones in this sample may be carry-over from other donors' samples.

This clonotype has at least ten counts. V usage is TRBV28 and J usage is TRBJ1-2, with 8 bases identical to TRBD1. V lost 2 bases and J lost 6; bases outside the gene matches: 11. CDR1 is MDHEN, CDR2 SYDVKM, per germline. The CDR3 sequence is 16 residues long. Here the CDR3 DNA reads TGTGCCAGCAGTTTACTTGGACAGGGTTGGTCTGATGGCTACACCTTC. Protein sequence: CASSLLGQGWSDGYTF.

This clonotype has a count of ten or more. The rearrangement joins TRBV18 to TRBJ1-1, with TRBD1 identical over 12 bases. The CDR3 consists of 17 residues. J was trimmed by 0 bases and V by 4 bases; bases with no gene match: 6. The germline V gene has CDR1 KGHSH and CDR2 LQKENI. Here the CDR3 DNA reads TGTGCCAGCTCACTGGGACAGGGGGCCCATTTGAACACTGAAGCTTTCTTT. The encoded protein is CASSLGQGAHLNTEAFF.

Ten or more counts support this clonotype. The chain combines TRBV12-3 or TRBV12-4 with TRBJ2-2, with TRBD1 matching over 8 bases. V lost 4 bases and J lost 3; bases outside the gene matches: 4. The CDR3 is made up of 15 amino acids. CDR3 bases: TGTGCCAGCAGTTCCCGACAGGGGTACACCGGGGAGCTGTTTTTT. As protein: CASSSRQGYTGELFF.

This clonotype was detected many times. The chain employs TRBV7-2 and TRBJ2-5; the D is unclear. The germline CDR1 and CDR2 sequences are SGHTA and FQGNSA. CDR3 length equals 12 residues. Trimming removed 4 bases at V and 3 bases at J, with 6 bases between. The CDR3 DNA reads TGTGCCAGCAGCTCCAGCAAAGAGACCCAGTACTTC. Translated: CASSSSKETQYF.

This clonotype was counted ten times or more. The CDR3 region has the DNA TGCGCCAGCAGCTTGATGCAGGGAGAAGCTTTCTTT. Amino acids: CASSLMQGEAFF. V usage is TRBV5-1 and J usage is TRBJ1-1; the D gene is possibly TRBD1 (5 bases). Between the trimmed V and J ends, which lost 1 base and 8 bases, there was a span of 9 bases. Germline assignment: CDR1 SGHRS and CDR2 YFSETQ. The CDR3 runs 12 residues.

This clonotype was detected ten times or more. The rearrangement joins TRBV28 to TRBJ1-5; no definite D call. The CDR3 consists of 15 residues. Trimming took off 4 bases at V and 0 bases at J, with 10 bases between the two ends. Per germline, CDR1 MDHEN and CDR2 SYDVKM. CDR3 DNA sequence: TGTGCCAGCAGTTACCCGGGGTATAGCAATCAGCCCCAGCATTTT. This translates into CASSYPGYSNQPQHF.

This clonotype was seen ten or more times. This chain's CDR3 is CSVIQGAGTEAFF. The CDR3 nucleotides are TGCAGCGTCATACAGGGCGCGGGCACTGAAGCTTTCTTT. The gene calls are TRBV29-1 and TRBJ1-1, with D perhaps TRBD1 (6 bases). CDR1 and CDR2 (germline): SQVTM, ANQGSEA. Trimming cost V 6 bases and J 4 bases, with 15 bases left between them. The CDR3 length is 13 residues.

This clonotype was recorded at least ten times. The J gene is TRBJ2-3, the V gene TRBV20-1; 11 bases are shared with TRBD1. Germline assignment: CDR1 DFQATT and CDR2 SNEGSKA (reference sequence). The CDR3 is made up of 18 amino acids. V shed 5 bases and J 1 base; nucleotides not matched to a gene: 14. DNA of the CDR3: TGCAGTGCTCTCTTAGATTGGACAGGGGGCGGCGGCACAGATACGCAGTATTTT. Protein sequence: CSALLDWTGGGGTDTQYF.

There are many counts of this clonotype. CDR3 region: CASSMLGQTYEQYF. The CDR3 region has the DNA TGTGCCAGCAGCATGTTGGGACAGACCTACGAGCAGTACTTC. This chain uses TRBV6-2 or TRBV6-3 with TRBJ2-7; 7 bases fit TRBD1. CDR3 length: 14 residues. With V trimmed by 6 bases and J by 2 bases, 7 bases remained unmatched. Germline CDR1 MNHEY, CDR2 SVGEGT.

This clonotype was observed at least ten times. The chain carries TRBV29-1 and TRBJ1-2, with 8 bases aligning to TRBD1. Trimming took 6 bases from V and 5 from J; bases not matched to a gene: 20. CDR3 length: 17 amino acids. Germline V gives CDR1 SQVTM, CDR2 ANQGSEA. The CDR3 region has the DNA TGCAGCGTCGCTACCTACCCGGGACAGGCAAACCGGTATGGCTACACCTTC. It specifies CSVATYPGQANRYGYTF.

In this sample, this clonotype turned up many times. The chain joins TRBV5-1 to TRBJ2-7, with 9 bases matching TRBD1. Trimming removed 5 bases from V and 3 bases from J; junction bases left unmatched: 9. Germline CDR1 is SGHRS and CDR2 is YFSETQ. This CDR3 is 15 amino acids long. As DNA, the CDR3 is TGCGCCAGCAGGCTTCCGGGACAGGGCATCTACGAGCAGTACTTC. This gives the protein CASRLPGQGIYEQYF. Full variable domain (remainder filled in from reference TRBV5-1 and TRBJ2-7): KAGVTQTPRYLIKTRGQQVTLSCSPISGHRSVSWYQQTPGQGLQFLFEYFSETQRNKGNFPGRFSGRQFSNSRSEMNVSTLELGDSALYLCASRLPGQGIYEQYFGPGTRLTVT.

The chain uses TRBV12-3 or TRBV12-4 and TRBJ2-5; D perhaps matches TRBD2 (5 bases). The germline V and J ends were trimmed by 5 bases and 2 bases, with 15 bases remaining between them. This CDR3 region has 15 residues. This CDR3 reads CASSHDPGRQETQYF. The CDR3, as DNA: TGTGCCAGCAGTCACGATCCGGGAAGGCAAGAGACCCAGTACTTC.

This clonotype came up many times. The rearrangement uses TRBV20-1 and TRBJ1-1; 7 bases agree with TRBD1. Looked up from germline, CDR1 is DFQATT and CDR2 is SNEGSKA (reference sequence). The CDR3 is 14 residues long. The trim removed 6 bases at V and 8 bases at J, leaving 15 bases unmatched. This chain's CDR3 is CSALDLLTGAEAFF. DNA of the CDR3: TGCAGTGCCCTCGACCTGCTAACAGGGGCGGAAGCTTTCTTT.

There are a few counts of this clonotype. V gene TRBV12-3 or TRBV12-4 combines with J gene TRBJ1-2; D not certain. The length of the CDR3 is 12 residues. The V gene lost 10 bases and the J gene lost 5 bases, with 14 bases spanning the gap. CDR3 in amino acids: CATALTGYGYTF. The DNA for the CDR3 is TGTGCCACCGCCCTGACGGGATATGGCTACACCTTC.

The sample holds many counts of this clonotype. This sequence joins TRBV29-1 and TRBJ2-7, with 8 bases identical to TRBD2. The junction had 1 base not matched to a gene; V was cut back by 6 bases and J by 3 bases. This CDR3 is built from 11 residues. The germline V gene has CDR1 SQVTM and CDR2 ANQGSEA. CDR3 sequence (DNA): TGCAGCGTAGGGACTAGCTACGAGCAGTACTTC. Protein sequence: CSVGTSYEQYF.